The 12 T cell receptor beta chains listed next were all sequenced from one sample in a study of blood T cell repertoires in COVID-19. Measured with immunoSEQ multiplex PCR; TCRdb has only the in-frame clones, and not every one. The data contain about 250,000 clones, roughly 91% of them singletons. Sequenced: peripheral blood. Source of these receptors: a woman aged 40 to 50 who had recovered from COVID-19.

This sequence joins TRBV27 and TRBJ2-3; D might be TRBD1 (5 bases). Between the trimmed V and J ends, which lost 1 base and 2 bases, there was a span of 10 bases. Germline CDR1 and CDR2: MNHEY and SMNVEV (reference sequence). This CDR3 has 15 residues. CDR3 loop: CASSLWQGVTDTQYF. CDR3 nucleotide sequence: TGTGCCAGCAGTTTATGGCAGGGTGTCACAGATACGCAGTATTTT.

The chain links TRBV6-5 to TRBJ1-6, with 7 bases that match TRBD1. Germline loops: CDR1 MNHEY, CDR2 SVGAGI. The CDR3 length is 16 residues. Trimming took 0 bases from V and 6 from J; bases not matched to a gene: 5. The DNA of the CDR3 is TGTGCCAGCAGTTACTCGAGAGGGGGCGTTAATTCACCCCTCCACTTT. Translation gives CASSYSRGGVNSPLHF.

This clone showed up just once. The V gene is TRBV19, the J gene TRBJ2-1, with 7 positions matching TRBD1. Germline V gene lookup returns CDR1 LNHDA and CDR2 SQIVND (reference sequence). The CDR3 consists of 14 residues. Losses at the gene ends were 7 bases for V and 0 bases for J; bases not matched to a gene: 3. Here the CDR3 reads CASTGDSSYNEQFF. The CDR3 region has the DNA TGTGCCAGTACCGGGGACAGCTCCTACAATGAGCAGTTCTTC.

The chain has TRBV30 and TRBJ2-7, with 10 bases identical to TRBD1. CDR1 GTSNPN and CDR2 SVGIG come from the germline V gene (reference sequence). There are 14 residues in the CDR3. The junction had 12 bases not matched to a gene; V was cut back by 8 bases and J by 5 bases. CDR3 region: CATTPGQGFHEQYF. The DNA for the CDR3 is TGTGCCACCACACCGGGACAGGGGTTCCACGAGCAGTACTTC.

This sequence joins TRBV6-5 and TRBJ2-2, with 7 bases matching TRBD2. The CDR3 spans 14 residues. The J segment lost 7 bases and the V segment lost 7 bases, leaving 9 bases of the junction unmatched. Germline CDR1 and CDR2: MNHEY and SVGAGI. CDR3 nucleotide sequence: TGTGCCAGCAAGGGCGGGAGTAAGGGCGGGGAGCTGTTTTTT. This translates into CASKGGSKGGELFF.

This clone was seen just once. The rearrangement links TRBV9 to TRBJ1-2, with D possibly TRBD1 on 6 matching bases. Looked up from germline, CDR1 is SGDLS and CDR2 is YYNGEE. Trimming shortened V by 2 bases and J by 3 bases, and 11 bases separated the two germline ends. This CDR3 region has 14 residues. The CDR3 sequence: CASSVGGPYYGYTF. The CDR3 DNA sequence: TGTGCCAGCAGCGTCGGGGGGCCCTACTATGGCTACACCTTC.

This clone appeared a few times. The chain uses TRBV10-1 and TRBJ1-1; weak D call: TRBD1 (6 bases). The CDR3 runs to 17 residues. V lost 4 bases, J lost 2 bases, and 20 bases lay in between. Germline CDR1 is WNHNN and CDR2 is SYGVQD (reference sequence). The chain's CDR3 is CASSGSGGQPNNTEAFF. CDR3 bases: TGCGCCAGCAGTGGGTCCGGCGGACAGCCCAACAACACTGAAGCTTTCTTT.

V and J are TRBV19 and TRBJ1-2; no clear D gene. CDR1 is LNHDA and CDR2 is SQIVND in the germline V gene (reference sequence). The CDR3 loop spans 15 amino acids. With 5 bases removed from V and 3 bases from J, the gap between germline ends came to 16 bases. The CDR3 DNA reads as TGTGCCAGTAGTGGGGAGGGTTACGGAGACTATGGCTACACCTTC. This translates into CASSGEGYGDYGYTF.

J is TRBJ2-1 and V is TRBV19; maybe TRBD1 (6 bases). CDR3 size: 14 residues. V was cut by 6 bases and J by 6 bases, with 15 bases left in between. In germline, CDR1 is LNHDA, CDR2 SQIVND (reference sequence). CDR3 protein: CASRPQGSINEQFF. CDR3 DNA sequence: TGTGCCAGTAGACCCCAGGGGTCTATCAATGAGCAGTTCTTC.

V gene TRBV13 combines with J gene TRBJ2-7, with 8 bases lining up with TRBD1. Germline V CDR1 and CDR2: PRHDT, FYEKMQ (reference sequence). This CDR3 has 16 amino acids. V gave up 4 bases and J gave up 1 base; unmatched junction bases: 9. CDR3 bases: TGTGCCAGCAGCTCCACATCCGGGACAGGTTCCTACGAGCAGTACTTC. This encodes CASSSTSGTGSYEQYF.

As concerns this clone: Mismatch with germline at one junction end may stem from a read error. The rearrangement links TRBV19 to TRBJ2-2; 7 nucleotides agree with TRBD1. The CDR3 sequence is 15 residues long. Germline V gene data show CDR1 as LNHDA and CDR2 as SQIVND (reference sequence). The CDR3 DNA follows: TGTGCCAGTAGGGCCGCGGACAGGAACAACGGGGAGCTGTTTTTT. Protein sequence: CASRAADRNNGELFF.

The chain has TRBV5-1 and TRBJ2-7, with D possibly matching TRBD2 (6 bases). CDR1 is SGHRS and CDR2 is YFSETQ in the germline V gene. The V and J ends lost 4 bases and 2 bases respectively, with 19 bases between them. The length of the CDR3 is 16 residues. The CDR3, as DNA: TGCGCCAGCAGCGGCGGGGAAGGGCAGCGGCCCTACGAGCAGTACTTC. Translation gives CASSGGEGQRPYEQYF.